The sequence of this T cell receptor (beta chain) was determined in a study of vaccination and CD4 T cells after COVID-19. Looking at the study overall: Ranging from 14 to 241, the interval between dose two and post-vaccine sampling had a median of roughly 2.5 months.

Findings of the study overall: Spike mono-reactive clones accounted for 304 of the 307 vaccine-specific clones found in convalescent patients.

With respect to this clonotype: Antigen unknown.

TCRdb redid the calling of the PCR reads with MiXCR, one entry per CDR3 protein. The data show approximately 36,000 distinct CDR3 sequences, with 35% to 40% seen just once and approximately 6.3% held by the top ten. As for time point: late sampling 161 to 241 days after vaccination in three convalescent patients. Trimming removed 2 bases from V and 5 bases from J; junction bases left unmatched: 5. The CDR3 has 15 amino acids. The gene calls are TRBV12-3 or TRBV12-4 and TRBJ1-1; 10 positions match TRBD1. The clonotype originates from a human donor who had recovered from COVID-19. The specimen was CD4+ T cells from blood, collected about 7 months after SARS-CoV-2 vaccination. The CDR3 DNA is TGTGCCAGCAGTTTATCCGGGGACAGGGGAACTGAAGCTTTCTTT. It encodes CASSLSGDRGTEAFF.